A selection of T cell receptor beta chains follows, all from one sample in a study of T cells in Graves' hyperthyroidism and ophthalmopathy. TCRdb re-called the multiplex PCR reads through MiXCR, storing one row per CDR3 protein. The sample carries some 490,000 distinct CDR3 sequences, 20% to 25% recorded once. The sample taken for sequencing was blood. These receptors all stem from a woman aged 70 to 79 with Graves' ophthalmopathy. CDR3s include the opening cysteine and the closing phenylalanine or tryptophan. The D gene is left open where the match is weak. Only part of the rows carry a size: once, few, many, or a class if the clone is expanded.

j_gene	abundance	len	v_gene	d_gene	CDR3nt	CDR3aa
TRBJ2-2	NA	16	TRBV30	NA	TGTGCCTGGAGTGTACGTAGGGGCATTGACACCGGGGAGCTGTTTTTT	CAWSVRRGIDTGELFF
TRBJ2-7	NA	14	TRBV5-5	NA	TGTGCCAGCAGCTTGGAGGGGGGGCGCCCCGGGCAGTACTTC	CASSLEGGRPGQYF
TRBJ2-5	many	15	TRBV12-3/TRBV12-4	TRBD1	TGTGCCAGCAGTAAGGGGACAGGGGGAGGGGAGACCCAGTACTTC	CASSKGTGGGETQYF
TRBJ2-3	NA	16	TRBV4-1	NA	TGCGCCAGCAGCCATCCTCGTTTGACAACCACAGATACGCAGTATTTT	CASSHPRLTTTDTQYF
TRBJ2-5	NA	16	TRBV9	NA	TGTGCCAGCACCCGACCCTCAGGGAGGGGGCGAGAGACCCAGTACTTC	CASTRPSGRGRETQYF
TRBJ1-1	NA	17	TRBV20-1	TRBD1	TGCAGTGCTAGGGCATCCCTCAGACAGGGAGGGGGCACTGAAGCTTTCTTT	CSARASLRQGGGTEAFF
TRBJ1-5	few	10	TRBV28	NA	TGTGCCAGCAGTTTTAAGCCCCAGCATTTT	CASSFKPQHF
TRBJ2-7	many	13	TRBV20-1	TRBD2	TGCAGTGCTCTTAGCGGGAGAGGCGACGAGCAGTACTTC	CSALSGRGDEQYF
TRBJ2-7	few	14	TRBV11-2	NA	TGTGCCAGCAGCTTATCCGGGACCTTCTACGAGCAGTACTTC	CASSLSGTFYEQYF
TRBJ2-3	many	15	TRBV7-2	TRBD2	TGTGCCAGCAGCTTTAGCGGGAGAGGCACAGATACGCAGTATTTT	CASSFSGRGTDTQYF
TRBJ2-7	NA	15	TRBV7-9	TRBD1	TGTGACAGCAGCCACCGGGACAGGGGCTCCTACGAGCAGTACTTC	CDSSHRDRGSYEQYF
TRBJ2-5	many	13	TRBV20-1	TRBD2	TGCAGTGCTGGCTCTAGCGGACAAGAGACCCAGTACTTC	CSAGSSGQETQYF
TRBJ2-7	few	13	TRBV3-1	TRBD2	TGTGCCAGCAGCCAAGCTAGCGGGATCGAGCAGTACTTC	CASSQASGIEQYF
TRBJ2-7	few	15	TRBV30	TRBD1	TGTGCCTGGCACACTCAGGACAGGGTATTCTACGAGCAGTACTTC	CAWHTQDRVFYEQYF
TRBJ2-2	NA	12	TRBV20-1	TRBD2	TGCAGCGCGCTAGCGGGATACGGGGAGCTGTTTTTT	CSALAGYGELFF
TRBJ1-1	few	13	TRBV6-2/TRBV6-3	TRBD1	TGTGCCAGCAGGGGGACAGGACCATATGAAGCTTTCTTT	CASRGTGPYEAFF
TRBJ2-7	few	13	TRBV24-1	TRBD2	TGTGCCACGGGGACTAGCGGGACCCACGAGCAGTACTTC	CATGTSGTHEQYF
TRBJ2-7	NA	14	TRBV12-3/TRBV12-4	TRBD2	TGTGCCAGCAGTTTGGGGGGAGGGCCGGGGGAGCAGTACTTC	CASSLGGGPGEQYF
TRBJ1-2	NA	13	TRBV3-1	NA	TGTGCCAGCCGACTGGCAGCAAACTATGGCTACACCTTC	CASRLAANYGYTF
TRBJ2-2	few	14	TRBV7-2	NA	TGTGCCAGCAGCCCATCAAGTAACACCGGGGAGCTGTTTTTT	CASSPSSNTGELFF
TRBJ2-1	NA	15	TRBV7-7	TRBD1	TGTGCTAGCAGACAACAGGGGTACAAGGGCAATGAGCAGTTCTTC	CASRQQGYKGNEQFF
TRBJ1-4	many	13	TRBV2	NA	TGTGCCAGCATTAACAGCCCGGGTGAAAAACTGTTTTTT	CASINSPGEKLFF
TRBJ2-1	many	15	TRBV7-3	TRBD2	TGTGCCAGCAGATTGACTAGCGGGAGTTCAGATGAGCAGTTCTTC	CASRLTSGSSDEQFF
TRBJ1-2	many	13	TRBV12-3/TRBV12-4	NA	TGTGCCAGCAGTTTATGGGGGGCGGGTGGCTACACCTTC	CASSLWGAGGYTF
TRBJ2-5	NA	14	TRBV12-3/TRBV12-4	NA	TGTGCCAGCAGCCCTCGTTGGAGGGGAGAGACCCAGTACTTC	CASSPRWRGETQYF
TRBJ2-5	many	14	TRBV7-2	TRBD1	TGTGCCAGCAGCTTAGTTGGGACAGAAGAGACCCAGTACTTC	CASSLVGTEETQYF
TRBJ2-4	few	13	TRBV6-2/TRBV6-3	TRBD1	TGTGCCAGCAGTGGGACAGGGAAAAACATTCAGTACTTC	CASSGTGKNIQYF
TRBJ1-4	NA	18	TRBV6-5	TRBD1	TGTGCCAGCAGTTATTTGGTGGACCCACAGGGGGCGAGTGAAAAACTGTTTTTT	CASSYLVDPQGASEKLFF
TRBJ1-1	few	14	TRBV11-2	NA	TGTGCCAGCAGCTTAGGTCCAGGGACCACTGAAGCTTTCTTT	CASSLGPGTTEAFF
TRBJ2-2	many	16	TRBV28	NA	TGTGCCAGCAGCAGAAGTGGAGGGAGAATAGGCGGGGAGCTGTTTTTT	CASSRSGGRIGGELFF
TRBJ2-2	few	16	TRBV20-1	TRBD2	TGCAGTGCCACCTCCGGGACTAGCGTAAACACCGGGGAGCTGTTTTTT	CSATSGTSVNTGELFF
TRBJ2-1	NA	16	TRBV3-1	TRBD2	TGTGCCAGCAGCCAAGTAACTAGCGGGAAGTACAATGAGCAGTTCTTC	CASSQVTSGKYNEQFF